This TCR beta chain originates from a study of Ad26.COV2.S vaccination and SARS-CoV-2 variants. Clones were sequenced by immunoSEQ multiplex PCR, and TCRdb holds only the in-frame ones, with some missing. The data show a few hundred thousand clones, with roughly 87% seen just once and about 4.4% held by the top ten. A single count supports this clone. Treatment specified: 15 to 20 received Ad26.COV2.S at low or high dose, single or two shots; 5 received placebo; per-sample allocation not given. The samples date from day 63 after the first vaccine or placebo injection. This CDR3 contains 19 residues. V was clipped by 1 base and J by 0 bases, with 20 bases between them. Germline V gives CDR1 SEHNR, CDR2 FQNEAQ (reference sequence).

The source was peripheral blood, collected in a trial of Ad26.COV2.S vaccine versus placebo. The clonotype was recovered from a person between 18 and 65 years old who received the Ad26.COV2.S COVID-19 vaccine or a placebo. The genes are TRBV7-9 and TRBJ2-3; D possibly corresponds to TRBD2 (5 bases). CDR3 residues: CASSLGSLLLATSTDTQYF. The CDR3 DNA reads as TGTGCCAGCAGCTTAGGTAGTTTACTGCTAGCAACTAGCACAGATACGCAGTATTTT.